Below, 6 T cell receptor beta chains from the same sample are listed, as sequenced in a study of T-cell reconstitution after alpha-beta-depleted transplantation in children. Preparation of the TCRbeta library was carried out with unique molecular identifiers. TCRdb reprocessed the PCR reads via MiXCR and lists one record per CDR3 protein. The sample holds roughly 200,000 distinct CDR3 sequences; approximately 10% are singletons and the top ten take approximately 30%. Sequencing was performed on PBMCs, taken before TCRalphabeta/CD19-depleted stem cell transplant. The receptor source for this set is a child in the first two years of life with acute myeloid leukemia, due to receive a stem cell transplant.

At least ten counts were recorded for this clonotype. The chain is built from TRBV20-1 and TRBJ2-7; unclear D gene. V lost 5 bases, J lost 0 bases, and 14 bases lay in between. The germline gives CDR1 DFQATT, CDR2 SNEGSKA (reference sequence). This CDR3 spans 14 amino acids. The CDR3 loop is CSASRAFNSYEQYF. The CDR3 nucleotides are TGCAGTGCTTCCCGGGCTTTCAACTCCTACGAGCAGTACTTC.

This clonotype turned up a few times. V is TRBV10-3 and J is TRBJ2-2; D gene ambiguous. CDR3 size: 15 residues. Germline lookup yields CDR1 ENHRY and CDR2 SYGVKD. The V gene lost 6 bases and the J gene lost 0 bases, with 11 bases spanning the gap. In nucleotides, the CDR3 is TGTGCCATCAGCCGAAGGGCGTCGAACACCGGGGAGCTGTTTTTT. It codes for CAISRRASNTGELFF.

The sample holds many counts of this clonotype. V gene TRBV18 combines with J gene TRBJ2-1; D ambiguous. Trimming shortened V by 0 bases and J by 5 bases, and 5 bases separated the two germline ends. The CDR3 contains 13 residues. Germline V gives CDR1 KGHSH, CDR2 LQKENI. CDR3 amino acids: CASSPPINNEQFF. The CDR3 DNA reads TGTGCCAGCTCACCACCGATCAACAATGAGCAGTTCTTC.

There are many counts of this clonotype. The CDR3, as DNA: TGCGCCACCTCAACCGGGACAGCGAACAATGAGCAGTTCTTC. Encoded protein: CATSTGTANNEQFF. The gene calls are TRBV5-1 and TRBJ2-1; 7 bases are a match to TRBD1. The V and J ends lost 9 bases and 5 bases, in that order; junction bases with no gene match: 11. The CDR3 is 14 residues long. Germline values: CDR1 SGHRS, CDR2 YFSETQ.

V gene TRBV28 combines with J gene TRBJ1-5, with 10 bases fitting TRBD1. There are 16 residues in the CDR3. With 6 bases clipped from V and 6 bases from J, the junction kept 11 bases outside the gene matches. In germline, CDR1 is MDHEN, CDR2 SYDVKM. CDR3 sequence reads: CASSVPGQGLSQPQHF. The DNA of the CDR3 is TGTGCCAGCAGCGTACCGGGACAGGGGTTGAGTCAGCCCCAGCATTTT.

This clonotype was seen ten or more times. The V call is TRBV11-2, the J call TRBJ2-7; D gene ambiguous. Germline V CDR1 and CDR2: SGHAT, FQNNGV. CDR3 length equals 14 residues. The germline V and J ends were trimmed by 1 base and 2 bases, with 9 bases remaining between them. CDR3: CASSLAPTAYEQYF. Here the CDR3 DNA reads TGTGCCAGCAGCTTAGCCCCCACTGCCTACGAGCAGTACTTC.